The T cell receptor (beta chain) described here comes from a study of shared clonotypes between healthy human individuals. CDR1 is SGHAT and CDR2 is FQNNGV in the germline V gene. The CDR3 totals 14 residues. V lost 1 base and J 2 bases, leaving 8 bases between the germline ends. Replicate PCRs run on sorted subsets employed roughly 190 ng DNA, about 27,000 T cell genomes. The protocol was immunoSEQ multiplex PCR, while the TCRdb copy is restricted to in-frame clones and leaves out a portion. The repertoire holds around 980,000 clones, with 78% as singletons. The genes are TRBV11-2 and TRBJ1-2; D unclear. Sequenced input: memory CD4+ T cells from PBMCs. Regarding subset: CD45RA-negative fraction. This TCR derives from a man aged 18 to 29 in good health. Some clones in this sample may be carry-over from other donors' samples. This CDR3 is CASSLAQANYGYTF. The DNA of the CDR3 is TGTGCCAGCAGCTTAGCCCAGGCCAACTATGGCTACACCTTC.